A selection of T cell receptor beta chains follows, all from one sample in a study of cytomegalovirus exposure and HLA in healthy donors. Sequencing was performed with immunoSEQ multiplex PCR; in TCRdb, only in-frame clones are kept and a portion is missing. The table shows roughly 100,000 clones, with around 83% occurring only once. Sequencing was performed on PBMCs. Receptors were obtained from a young man in good health and CMV-seronegative. The conserved cysteine and the conserved F or W are not part of the CDR3 here. Each record gives: V gene, D gene, J gene, CDR3 protein. D genes are given only for firm matches.

TRBV11-2	-	TRBJ2-4	ASSLEGLEKNIQY
TRBV5-6	TRBD1	TRBJ2-5	ASSFDRGLQETQY
TRBV6-5	-	TRBJ2-7	ASSYRGGGEQY
TRBV15	-	TRBJ1-5	ATSRVAGLDQPQH
TRBV30	-	TRBJ2-3	AWSVATDTQY
TRBV28	-	TRBJ1-4	ASSSGGAGEKLF
TRBV6-1	TRBD1	TRBJ2-7	ASSGTGDHYEQY
TRBV10-3	-	TRBJ1-3	AISDPSWATSGNTIY
TRBV12-2	-	TRBJ2-5	ASRLTIMDRKETQY
TRBV30	-	TRBJ2-1	AWSVPGFEKF
TRBV7-7	-	TRBJ2-7	ASSLGRGSTYEQY
TRBV2	TRBD1	TRBJ2-7	ARQSESGRGSYEQY
TRBV5-4	TRBD2	TRBJ2-3	ASTFTLAASTDTQY
TRBV28	TRBD1	TRBJ2-7	ASSDIGAPGQAHEQY
TRBV7-3	-	TRBJ2-3	ASSLRERDTQY
TRBV4-1	TRBD1	TRBJ2-7	ASSPGTGAPYEQY
TRBV6-5	TRBD2	TRBJ2-1	AAQLAGGPNEQF
TRBV9	TRBD2	TRBJ2-1	ASSVESSGWNEQF
TRBV7-2	TRBD1	TRBJ1-3	ASSPYGTGYSSGNTIY
TRBV5-1	-	TRBJ2-3	ASVRDPPGADTQY
TRBV4-2	TRBD2	TRBJ2-2	ASSRGTSGRNTGELF
TRBV30	TRBD1	TRBJ1-5	AWSAGTGRGQPQH
TRBV4-1	TRBD2	TRBJ2-1	ASSPPFERGAYNEQF
TRBV27	-	TRBJ2-6	ASRPIGSGANVLT
TRBV29-1	TRBD1	TRBJ2-2	SVPHPGQGIGELF
TRBV30	-	TRBJ1-2	AWSVSQGFGGYT
TRBV6-1	-	TRBJ1-1	ASTPKEVSEAF
TRBV11-2	TRBD1	TRBJ2-1	ASSLVRGYEQF
TRBV7-9	-	TRBJ2-3	ASSLTSPGGADTQY